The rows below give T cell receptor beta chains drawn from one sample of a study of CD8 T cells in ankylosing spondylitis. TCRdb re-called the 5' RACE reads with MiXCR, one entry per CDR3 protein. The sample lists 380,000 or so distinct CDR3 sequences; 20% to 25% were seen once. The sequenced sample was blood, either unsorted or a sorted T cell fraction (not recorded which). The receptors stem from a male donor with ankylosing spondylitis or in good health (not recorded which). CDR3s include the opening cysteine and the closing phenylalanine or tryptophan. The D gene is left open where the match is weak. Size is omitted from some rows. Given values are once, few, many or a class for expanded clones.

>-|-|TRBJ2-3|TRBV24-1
CATRDTDTQYF
TGTGCCACCAGGGATACAGATACGCAGTATTTT
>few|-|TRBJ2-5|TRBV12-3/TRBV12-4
CASTRGAGHQETQYF
TGTGCCAGCACCAGGGGGGCGGGGCACCAAGAGACCCAGTACTTC
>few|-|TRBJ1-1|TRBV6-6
CASSYWVPEAFF
TGTGCCAGCAGTTACTGGGTTCCTGAAGCTTTCTTT
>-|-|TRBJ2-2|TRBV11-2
CASSLESMRGPGITGELFF
TGTGCCAGCAGCTTAGAGTCGATGAGGGGCCCCGGGATCACCGGGGAGCTGTTTTTT
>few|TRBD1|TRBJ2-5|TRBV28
CASSPGTGSGETQYF
TGTGCCAGCAGTCCCGGGACAGGGAGTGGAGAGACCCAGTACTTC
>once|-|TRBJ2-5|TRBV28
CASSFQNQETQYF
TGTGCCAGCAGTTTTCAGAACCAAGAGACCCAGTACTTC
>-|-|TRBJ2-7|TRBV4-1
CASSPTGLAAYEQYF
TGCGCCAGCAGCCCCACGGGGTTAGCGGCCTACGAGCAGTACTTC
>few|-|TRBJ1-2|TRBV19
CATQDGYGYTF
TGTGCCACCCAGGATGGCTATGGCTACACCTTC
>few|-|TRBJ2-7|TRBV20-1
CSASATGDHEQYF
TGCAGTGCTAGTGCGACAGGAGACCACGAGCAGTACTTC
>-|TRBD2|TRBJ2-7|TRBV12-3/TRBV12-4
CASAPREGYEQYF
TGTGCCAGCGCCCCGAGGGAGGGCTACGAGCAGTACTTC
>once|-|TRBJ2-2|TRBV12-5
CASGLVHPASFEVTGELFF
TGTGCTAGTGGTTTGGTACACCCGGCTTCCTTTGAGGTGACCGGGGAGCTGTTTTTT
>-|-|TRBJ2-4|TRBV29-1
CSVESGGASKNIQYF
TGCAGCGTTGAGTCGGGGGGCGCGTCAAAAAACATTCAGTACTTC
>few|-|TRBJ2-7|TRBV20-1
CGATANPYYEQYF
TGCGGGGCTACAGCCAACCCCTACTACGAGCAGTACTTC
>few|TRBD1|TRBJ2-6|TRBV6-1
CASSQNRGIPGANVLTF
TGTGCCAGCAGCCAAAACAGGGGGATACCTGGGGCCAACGTCCTGACTTTC
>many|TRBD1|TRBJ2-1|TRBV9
CASSVAGTGQSEQFF
TGTGCCAGCAGCGTCGCCGGGACAGGGCAAAGTGAGCAGTTCTTC
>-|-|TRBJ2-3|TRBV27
CASSHPRVGAFPDTQYF
TGTGCCAGCAGTCATCCTAGGGTAGGGGCGTTTCCAGATACGCAGTATTTT
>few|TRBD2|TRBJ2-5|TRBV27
CASRVAGGSQETQYF
TGTGCCAGCAGGGTAGCGGGGGGGTCCCAAGAGACCCAGTACTTC
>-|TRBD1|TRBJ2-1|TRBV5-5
CASRMSGTGDYNEQFF
TGTGCCAGCAGAATGTCCGGGACAGGGGACTACAATGAGCAGTTCTTC
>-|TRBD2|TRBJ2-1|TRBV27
CASQGTSGMSSYNEQFF
TGTGCCAGCCAGGGGACTAGCGGGATGAGCTCCTACAATGAGCAGTTCTTC
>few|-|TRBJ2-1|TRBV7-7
CASSLGGGAHEQFF
TGTGCCAGCAGCTTAGGAGGGGGGGCCCATGAGCAGTTCTTC
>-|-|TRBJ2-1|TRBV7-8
CASSFTMGNEQFF
TGTGCCAGCAGCTTTACTATGGGTAATGAGCAGTTCTTC
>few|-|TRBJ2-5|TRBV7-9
CASSHYPTPQETQYF
TGTGCCAGCAGCCACTACCCTACACCCCAAGAGACCCAGTACTTC
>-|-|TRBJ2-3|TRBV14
CASSPRGFTHTQYF
TGTGCCAGCAGCCCTCGGGGGTTCACGCATACGCAGTATTTT
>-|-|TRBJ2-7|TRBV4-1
CASSQAQGRYEQYF
TGCGCCAGCAGCCAAGCCCAGGGTCGCTACGAGCAGTACTTC
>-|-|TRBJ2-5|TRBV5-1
CASSYAGTQYF
TGCGCCAGCAGCTACGCAGGGACCCAGTACTTC
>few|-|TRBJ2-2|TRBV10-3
CAISESANTGELFF
TGTGCCATCAGTGAGTCTGCGAACACCGGGGAGCTGTTTTTT
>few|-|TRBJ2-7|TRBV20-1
CSGRPFEGGAYEQYF
TGCAGCGGGCGGCCCTTCGAAGGGGGGGCCTACGAGCAGTACTTC
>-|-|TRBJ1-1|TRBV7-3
CASSIIGGDTEAFF
TGTGCCAGCAGCATCATAGGGGGAGACACTGAAGCTTTCTTT
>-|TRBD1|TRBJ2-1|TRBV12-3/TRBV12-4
CASSRDRVSELTYNEQFF
TGTGCCAGCAGTAGGGACAGGGTTTCTGAGTTAACCTACAATGAGCAGTTCTTC
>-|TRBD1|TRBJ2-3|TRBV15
CATSRAQGAWDTQYF
TGTGCCACCAGCAGAGCCCAGGGGGCTTGGGATACGCAGTATTTT
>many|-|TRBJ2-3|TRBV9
CASSATGTLTDTQYF
TGTGCCAGCAGCGCAACCGGGACCCTCACAGATACGCAGTATTTT
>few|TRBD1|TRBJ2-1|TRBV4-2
CASSRRDRVPPYNEQFF
TGTGCCAGCAGCCGCCGGGACAGGGTACCCCCATACAATGAGCAGTTCTTC